Here is one T cell receptor (beta chain) with its context. This sample was included in a study of blood T cell repertoires in COVID-19. Study information: Both acute and convalescent COVID-19 samples were obtained from the United States, Italy and Spain. PBMCs, B-cell-depleted T cells, or T cells were the source of the cDNA or gDNA that made up the material.

Sequenced by immunoSEQ multiplex PCR; TCRdb stores in-frame clones only, minus some. This sample yields about 58,000 clones, of which 78% are seen a single time; approximately 4.9% belongs to the top ten. Germline V gene data show CDR1 as MDHEN and CDR2 as SYDVKM. Trimming removed 6 bases from V and 3 bases from J; junction bases left unmatched: 4. This CDR3 comprises 15 residues. This TCR was recovered from a human donor in a cohort sampled during active COVID-19. Sequenced: peripheral blood. The chain couples TRBV28 to TRBJ1-4, with 10 bases that match TRBD1. This CDR3 is CASRTGGDANEKLFF. The CDR3 DNA reads as TGTGCCAGCAGGACAGGGGGCGACGCTAATGAAAAACTGTTTTTT.